This TCR beta chain comes out of a study of blood T cells in healthy people across ages. Study results and caveats: Naive CD4+ cells and diversity were both higher in long-lived donors than in aged donors.

The germline V gene has CDR1 SGDLS and CDR2 YYNGEE. The V gene lost 1 base and the J gene lost 0 bases, with 4 bases spanning the gap. The CDR3 is made up of 13 amino acids. For the second PCR, which ran for about 7 to 11 cycles, a sample-barcoded 5' primer and a J-beta primer mix were used. TCRdb reprocessed the 5' RACE reads with MiXCR, giving one entry per CDR3 protein. The table records 630,000 or so distinct CDR3 sequences, around 32% of them present only once. This clonotype showed up many times. Its matching antigen is unknown. Input material: blood. The receptor was isolated from an elderly woman in good health. The V call is TRBV9, the J call TRBJ1-1; D remains ambiguous. This CDR3 is CASSVRMNTEAFF. Written as DNA, the CDR3 is TGTGCCAGCAGCGTAAGGATGAACACTGAAGCTTTCTTT. Looking up the rest from reference TRBV9 and TRBJ1-1 gives the full variable domain: DSGVTQTPKHLITATGQRVTLRCSPRSGDLSVYWYQQSLDQGLQFLIQYYNGEERAKGNILERFSAQQFPDLHSELNLSSLELGDSALYFCASSVRMNTEAFFGQGTRLTVV.